This TCR beta chain was identified during a study of T cell responses to AZD1222 COVID-19 vaccine (dated by TCRdb to the early 2020s). A note on the overall study: A total of about 250 trial participants underwent TCR sequencing, of whom approximately 200 had received two doses of AZD1222 and 26 had received two doses of the MenACWY control vaccine. Trial participants were enrolled by age into subgroups of 18-55, 56-69 and 70-plus years, and around 150, 28 and 57 TCR-sequenced participants, respectively, were included in these subgroups. What the work shows at the level of the full study, not this receptor alone: Nearly half of unique spike-specific TCRs reportedly recognized epitopes outside regions mutated in the B.1.351 and B.1.1.7 variants. A significant rise in spike-specific TCR breadth and depth was observed after two AZD1222 doses relative to day 0 and relative to MenACWY recipients. The 56-69-year group was small, and its depth increase did not reach significance, likely because of low power. The whole spike protein was spanned by vaccine-associated CD4 TCRs, and dominant responses were seen in regions 160-218 and 743-854. No day 14 peak-response samples were available, so repertoires were characterized only after the peak T cell response. Most participants were white British and females outnumbered males, and the authors suggested that clonal diversity may have been underestimated. Conclusions about previously exposed vaccinees were limited because only six AZD1222 recipients were SARS-CoV-2 seropositive at baseline.

Per the germline V gene (reference sequence), MNHNY is the CDR1 and SVGAGI is the CDR2. Measured from the cysteine to the phenylalanine, the CDR3 is 13 residues long. The sequence is cut down to CDR3 DNA, 39 bases in frame from base 1. Deletion took 5 bases off V and 1 base off J, with a span of 9 bases between the germline ends. The CDR3 regions of human TCRbeta chains were subjected to immunosequencing. The paper's processing steps were these. TCRs in the repertoires were matched against a reference library of SARS-CoV-2-specific TCRs that had been generated with the MIRA antigen-specificity platform. Breadth was defined as the fraction of unique TCRs that were SARS-CoV-2-associated. Depth was defined as the fraction of total T cells that were SARS-CoV-2-associated. Using the MIRA data, every spike-specific TCR was mapped to the spike region that the TCR reacted to and assigned to either a CD4 or a CD8 class. Log10-transformed breadth and depth values were compared by one-way ANOVA with Sidak's multiple comparisons tests. The table comes from immuneACCESS by way of TCRdb, which keeps in-frame sequences with V and J called. Part of the clones is missing from these tables; in studies checked, under half for an unresolved V gene and the rest for unknown reasons. That table is the source of V, J and clone size, and D and trimming were worked out from the DNA. Here the sample has around 56,000 clones; about 89% occur a single time. Approximately 15% of the sample rests with the top ten.

In regard to this clone: This receptor's antigen is unknown. No much larger clone exists at a distance of one base, and base qualities are not known.

The sample's time point label, in plain terms: about 28 days (+/-7) after the second vaccine dose. Because spike-specific TCR depth and breadth did not differ between the two schedules, AZD1222 recipients who got a second dose at roughly 4 weeks were pooled with those who got a second dose at roughly 12 weeks. The vaccinee samples were drawn from two UK trials, COV001 and COV002, one of which was a single-blind randomized controlled phase 2/3 trial testing AZD1222 (ChAdOx1 nCoV-19) in healthy adults. Trial participant PBMC samples were collected at day 0 and day 28 after the second dose for TCRbeta chain sequencing.

The material sequenced was peripheral blood, taken 28 days after the second AZD1222 dose. This receptor was obtained from an adult who received the AZD1222 COVID-19 vaccine. In this chain, TRBV6-6 is recombined with TRBJ2-7, with TRBD1 perhaps the D gene, on 5 matching bases. The CDR3 protein is CASSGDRSYEQYF. The sequence in DNA is TGTGCCAGCAGTGGTGACAGATCCTACGAGCAGTACTTC.